This T cell receptor (beta chain) was retrieved from a study of cytomegalovirus exposure and HLA in healthy donors. Study-level results: TCR beta V segments were, for the most part, productive about 87% or about 30% of the time in an earlier analysis. In a later analysis, an Asian-associated ancestry cluster reportedly showed fewer N-insertions than the 666-donor mean.

The CDR3 extends over 15 amino acids. Trimming shortened V by 0 bases and J by 3 bases, and 11 bases separated the two germline ends. From germline, CDR1 is ENHRY and CDR2 SYGVKD. Points on this clone: Its specificity is unknown.

The PCR employed 60 Vbeta primers together with 13 Jbeta primers. Authors' processing steps: Later, an analysis found some 80 million unique TCR beta chains, and around 10 million of these were shared. Sequencing used immunoSEQ multiplex PCR; TCRdb keeps in-frame clones, though not all of them. Clone size and the V and J calls come from that table; the DNA yielded D and trimming. The sample has about 100,000 clones, more than 75% seen once. The V call is TRBV10-3, the J call TRBJ1-2; D not certain. Material for sequencing was PBMCs. The receptor was isolated from a woman between 45 and 60 years old in good health and CMV-seropositive. The CDR3 region is CAISESSRGYYGYTF. CDR3 coding DNA: TGTGCCATCAGTGAGTCAAGTCGAGGGTACTATGGCTACACCTTC.